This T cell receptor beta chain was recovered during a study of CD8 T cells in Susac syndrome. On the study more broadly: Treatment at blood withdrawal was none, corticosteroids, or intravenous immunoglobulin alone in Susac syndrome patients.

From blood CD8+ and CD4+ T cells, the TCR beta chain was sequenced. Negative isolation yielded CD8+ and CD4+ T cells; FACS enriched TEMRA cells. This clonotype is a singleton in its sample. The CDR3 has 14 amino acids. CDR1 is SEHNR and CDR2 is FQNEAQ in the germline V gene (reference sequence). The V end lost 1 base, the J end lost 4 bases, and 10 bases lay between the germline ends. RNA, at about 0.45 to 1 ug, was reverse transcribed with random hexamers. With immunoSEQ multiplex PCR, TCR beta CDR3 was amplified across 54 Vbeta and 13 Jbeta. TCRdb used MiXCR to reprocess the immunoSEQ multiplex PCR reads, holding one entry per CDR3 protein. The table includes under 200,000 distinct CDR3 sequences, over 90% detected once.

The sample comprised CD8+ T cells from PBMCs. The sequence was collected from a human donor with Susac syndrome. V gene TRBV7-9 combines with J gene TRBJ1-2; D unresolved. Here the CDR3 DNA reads TGTGCCAGCAGCTTAGTCCCTACGAGCTATGGCTACACCTTC. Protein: CASSLVPTSYGYTF.